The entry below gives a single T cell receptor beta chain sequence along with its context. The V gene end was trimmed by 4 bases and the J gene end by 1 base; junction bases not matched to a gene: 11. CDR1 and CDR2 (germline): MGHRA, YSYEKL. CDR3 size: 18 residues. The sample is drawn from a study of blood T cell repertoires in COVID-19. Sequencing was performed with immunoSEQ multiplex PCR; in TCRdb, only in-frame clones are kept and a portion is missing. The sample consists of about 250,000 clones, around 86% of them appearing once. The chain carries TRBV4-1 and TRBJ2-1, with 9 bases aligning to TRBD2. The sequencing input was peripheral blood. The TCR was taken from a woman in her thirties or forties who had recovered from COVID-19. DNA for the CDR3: TGCGCCAGCAGCCCCTGGGCTCCTAGCGGGAATTCCTACAATGAGCAGTTCTTC. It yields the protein CASSPWAPSGNSYNEQFF.